These T cell receptor beta chains were read from a single sample in a study of shared clonotypes between healthy human individuals. Sequencing was performed with immunoSEQ multiplex PCR; in TCRdb, only in-frame clones are kept and a portion is missing. The data contain about 2,100,000 clones, more than 85% of them singletons. The sample was naive CD8+ T cells from PBMCs. These receptors came from a young man in good health. Some clones in this sample may be carry-over from other donors' samples. The CDR3 runs from the conserved cysteine through the conserved F or W. The D gene is left open where the match is weak. Clone size is shown for a subset of rows, as once, few, many or a class of expanded clone.

clone_size	v_call	j_call	d_call	cdr3_nt	cdr3_aa
-	TRBV4-2	TRBJ2-2	-	TGTGCCAGCAGGCGGGACACCGGGGAGCTGTTTTTT	CASRRDTGELFF
-	TRBV27	TRBJ2-7	-	TGTGCCAGCAGTCTCCTCCCAGGGGGGGCCTCCTACGAGCAGTACTTC	CASSLLPGGASYEQYF
-	TRBV11-2	TRBJ2-7	TRBD2	TGTGCCAGCAGCTCAAGACTAGCGGACTCCTACGAGCAGTACTTC	CASSSRLADSYEQYF
once	TRBV6-5	TRBJ1-1	TRBD1	TGTGCCAGCAGCCAGGGGGGGTGGGGCACTGAAGCTTTCTTT	CASSQGGWGTEAFF
-	TRBV29-1	TRBJ2-7	-	TGCAGCGTTGGGACAGCACCCTACGAGCAGTACTTC	CSVGTAPYEQYF
-	TRBV7-3	TRBJ2-2	TRBD2	TGTGCCAGCAGCTTATTCGGACTAGCGGTATCGAACACCGGGGAGCTGTTTTTT	CASSLFGLAVSNTGELFF
once	TRBV7-9	TRBJ2-2	TRBD1	TGTGCCAGCAGCTCGGGACAGGGGGCAAACACCGGGGAGCTGTTTTTT	CASSSGQGANTGELFF
-	TRBV29-1	TRBJ1-1	-	TGCAGCGGTGTTGGGGGAAACACTGAAGCTTTCTTT	CSGVGGNTEAFF
-	TRBV7-9	TRBJ2-1	TRBD1	TGTGCCAGCAGCTTTTCGTACAGGGGTGTGGTGGATGAGCAGTTCTTC	CASSFSYRGVVDEQFF
few	TRBV9	TRBJ1-2	-	TGTGCCAGCAGTCGCCCTACCGGGACGGTAGATGGCTACACCTTC	CASSRPTGTVDGYTF
-	TRBV5-6	TRBJ1-5	-	TGTGCCAGCAGCTTGGGGGGAGGGTTGAATCAGCCCCAGCATTTT	CASSLGGGLNQPQHF
-	TRBV11-2	TRBJ1-5	TRBD1	TGTGCCAGCAGCTTAGACTCGACAGGGTATCAGCCCCAGCATTTT	CASSLDSTGYQPQHF
-	TRBV5-6	TRBJ2-1	-	TGTGCCAGCGGGACCCTTGGGGGTTACAATGAGCAGTTCTTC	CASGTLGGYNEQFF
-	TRBV28	TRBJ2-7	TRBD2	TGTGCCAGCAGTTTGAGCCTAGCGGGAGGAGGTGGGTACGAGCAGTACTTC	CASSLSLAGGGGYEQYF
-	TRBV30	TRBJ2-1	-	TGTGCCTGGAGTGGGTCCGACACGATAGAGCAGTTCTTC	CAWSGSDTIEQFF
once	TRBV7-9	TRBJ1-4	-	TGTGCCAGCAGTCAAAGCGGTCAGCCCGTTGAAAAACTGTTTTTT	CASSQSGQPVEKLFF
-	TRBV9	TRBJ2-1	-	TGTGCCAGCAGCGTAGGGACCTCCAATGAGCAGTTCTTC	CASSVGTSNEQFF
-	TRBV9	TRBJ2-7	-	TGTGCCAGCAGCGTAGGAGGGGGCGGGGCATCCTACGAGCAGTACTTC	CASSVGGGGASYEQYF
once	TRBV6-6	TRBJ2-7	-	TGTGCCAGCAGTTACGGCTCCTCTCAGTACTTC	CASSYGSSQYF
-	TRBV29-1	TRBJ1-2	-	TGCAGCGCTACGACCGGGGAGGGTGGCTACACCTTC	CSATTGEGGYTF
-	TRBV28	TRBJ2-7	-	TGTGCCAGCAGTTTGGGGGATTTGTGGAACGAGCAGTACTTC	CASSLGDLWNEQYF
-	TRBV7-2	TRBJ1-3	-	TGTGCCAGCAGCTTAAGGGCAGCGATTGGAAACACCATATATTTT	CASSLRAAIGNTIYF
-	TRBV2	TRBJ2-1	-	TGTGCCACCTGGTCGAGCTCCTACAATGAGCAGTTCTTC	CATWSSSYNEQFF
-	TRBV6-5	TRBJ1-5	-	TGTGCCAGCAGTGGGGACAATCGTCAGCCCCAGCATTTT	CASSGDNRQPQHF
few	TRBV28	TRBJ1-1	-	TGTGCCAGCAATCCACGGACAGCGAACACTGAAGCTTTCTTT	CASNPRTANTEAFF
-	TRBV5-4	TRBJ2-5	-	TGTGCCAGCAGCTTCGGGGACGGGACCCAGTACTTC	CASSFGDGTQYF
-	TRBV19	TRBJ2-3	-	TGTGCCAGTAGTATCGCGGTTCGAGATACGCAGTATTTT	CASSIAVRDTQYF
-	TRBV29-1	TRBJ2-5	-	TGCAGCGTTGACCGCCTCAGGGTGGGAGAGACCCAGTACTTC	CSVDRLRVGETQYF
-	TRBV1	TRBJ1-2	-	TGCACCAGCAGCCACCGGGGGGTACGGGGACAGTGTTATGGCTACACCTTC	CTSSHRGVRGQCYGYTF
-	TRBV5-1	TRBJ2-7	-	TGCGCCAGCAGCTCCGCCACCCGAGTCCCCATCGAGCAGTACTTC	CASSSATRVPIEQYF
-	TRBV18	TRBJ1-5	-	TGTGCCAGCTCACCGGATTCTGGGGTTGGCAATCAGCCCCAGCATTTT	CASSPDSGVGNQPQHF
-	TRBV27	TRBJ2-2	-	TGTGCCAGCAGTTCCGGCCCGGGACACCCGACCGGGGAGCTGTTTTTT	CASSSGPGHPTGELFF